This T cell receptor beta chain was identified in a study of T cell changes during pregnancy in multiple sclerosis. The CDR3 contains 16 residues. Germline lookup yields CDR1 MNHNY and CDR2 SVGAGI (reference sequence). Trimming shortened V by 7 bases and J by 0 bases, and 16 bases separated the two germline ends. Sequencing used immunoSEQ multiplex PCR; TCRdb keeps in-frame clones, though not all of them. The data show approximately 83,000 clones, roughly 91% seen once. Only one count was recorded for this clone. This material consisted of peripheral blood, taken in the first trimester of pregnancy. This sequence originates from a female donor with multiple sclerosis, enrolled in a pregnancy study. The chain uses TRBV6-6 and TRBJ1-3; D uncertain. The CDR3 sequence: CASTDSNSASGNTIYF. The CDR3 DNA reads TGTGCCAGCACCGATAGTAATTCTGCCTCTGGAAACACCATATATTTT.